This is a list of T cell receptor beta chains from one sample in a study of T cell clones after liver transplantation. Assay used: immunoSEQ multiplex PCR; TCRdb lists only in-frame clones, some missing. The table has about 5,600 clones, 30% seen once; the top ten hold about 4.8%. Their cognate antigens are unknown. Material for sequencing was CD4+ T cells from cultured PBMCs. These receptors all come from a human patient who received a liver transplant. The graft donor may have given rise to some T cells. Each CDR3 is given with its conserved first and last residue. D genes are given only for firm matches. Expanded clones are given a class, and other clones once, few, many or no size at all.

v_gene: TRBV28
j_gene: TRBJ2-1
len: 12
abundance: medium-sized
d_gene: .
CDR3nt: TGTGCCAGCAGTTTATCAGGGATGGAGCAGTTCTTC
CDR3aa: CASSLSGMEQFF

v_gene: TRBV2
j_gene: TRBJ2-1
len: 14
abundance: .
d_gene: .
CDR3nt: TGTGCCAGCATGAGGCTTACAGGATACAATGAGCAGTTCTTC
CDR3aa: CASMRLTGYNEQFF

v_gene: TRBV19
j_gene: TRBJ2-6
len: 17
abundance: large
d_gene: .
CDR3nt: TGTGCCAGTAGTCTCAAATCCGGGGGCTCTGGGGCCAACGTCCTGACTTTC
CDR3aa: CASSLKSGGSGANVLTF

v_gene: TRBV5-1
j_gene: TRBJ1-1
len: 13
abundance: medium-sized
d_gene: TRBD1
CDR3nt: TGCGCCAGCACCGGACAGGGAAGGACTGAAGCTTTCTTT
CDR3aa: CASTGQGRTEAFF

v_gene: TRBV10-3
j_gene: TRBJ2-7
len: 12
abundance: few
d_gene: .
CDR3nt: TGTGCCACTCATGGAGCGGACTACGAGCAGTACTTC
CDR3aa: CATHGADYEQYF

v_gene: TRBV18
j_gene: TRBJ2-3
len: 15
abundance: few
d_gene: .
CDR3nt: TGTGCCAGCTCACCACCGGCCCACCACACAGATACGCAGTATTTT
CDR3aa: CASSPPAHHTDTQYF

v_gene: TRBV5-1
j_gene: TRBJ2-1
len: 15
abundance: .
d_gene: TRBD2
CDR3nt: TGCGCCAGTACACTTGGACTAGCGGGAGTTAATGAGCAGTTCTTC
CDR3aa: CASTLGLAGVNEQFF

v_gene: TRBV5-1
j_gene: TRBJ1-1
len: 16
abundance: .
d_gene: .
CDR3nt: TGCGCCAGCAGCTTGGGGTCATTCCGGGCGAACACTGAAGCTTTCTTT
CDR3aa: CASSLGSFRANTEAFF

v_gene: TRBV2
j_gene: TRBJ1-2
len: 13
abundance: .
d_gene: TRBD1
CDR3nt: TGTGCCCATCAAAAGGGCAGGGGGCGGGAGTACACCTTC
CDR3aa: CAHQKGRGREYTF

v_gene: TRBV2
j_gene: TRBJ1-5
len: 12
abundance: few
d_gene: .
CDR3nt: TGTGCCAGCAGTCCCCGGGTCCACCTACAGCATTTT
CDR3aa: CASSPRVHLQHF

v_gene: TRBV7-9
j_gene: TRBJ1-4
len: 14
abundance: .
d_gene: TRBD1
CDR3nt: TGTGCCAGCGGGGACAGGACCAATAGTGAAAAACTGTTTTTT
CDR3aa: CASGDRTNSEKLFF

v_gene: TRBV7-2
j_gene: TRBJ2-5
len: 14
abundance: .
d_gene: TRBD1
CDR3nt: TGTGCCAGCAGCACCGGACAGGGTCGGGAGACCCAGTACTTC
CDR3aa: CASSTGQGRETQYF

v_gene: TRBV6-5
j_gene: TRBJ2-4
len: 15
abundance: many
d_gene: TRBD2
CDR3nt: TGTGCCAGCAAAGGACTAGCGGGAGAGAAAAACATTCAGTACTTC
CDR3aa: CASKGLAGEKNIQYF

v_gene: TRBV2
j_gene: TRBJ1-1
len: 13
abundance: .
d_gene: .
CDR3nt: TGTGCCAGCAGTGACGTACGACGGACTGAAGCTTTCTTT
CDR3aa: CASSDVRRTEAFF

v_gene: TRBV18
j_gene: TRBJ1-1
len: 15
abundance: large
d_gene: TRBD1
CDR3nt: TGTGCCAGCTCAATAACAGGGGGCAGCAACACTGAAGCTTTCTTT
CDR3aa: CASSITGGSNTEAFF

v_gene: TRBV7-6
j_gene: TRBJ2-5
len: 13
abundance: medium-sized
d_gene: .
CDR3nt: TGTGCCAGCAGCTTATCGCCAAAAGAGACCCAGTACTTC
CDR3aa: CASSLSPKETQYF

v_gene: TRBV6-1
j_gene: TRBJ1-3
len: 14
abundance: few
d_gene: .
CDR3nt: TGTGCCAGCAGTTTCACGGGACCTGGAAACACCATATATTTT
CDR3aa: CASSFTGPGNTIYF

v_gene: TRBV7-9
j_gene: TRBJ2-3
len: 18
abundance: .
d_gene: TRBD2
CDR3nt: TGCGCCAGCAGCCATCACCTCGGCACTAGCGGGAGAACAGATACGCAGTATTTT
CDR3aa: CASSHHLGTSGRTDTQYF

v_gene: TRBV5-4
j_gene: TRBJ1-2
len: 15
abundance: once
d_gene: .
CDR3nt: TGTGCCAGCAGCTGGCAGGGACGGGGAGCTTATGGCTACACCTTC
CDR3aa: CASSWQGRGAYGYTF

v_gene: TRBV5-4
j_gene: TRBJ1-2
len: 15
abundance: .
d_gene: TRBD1
CDR3nt: TGTGCCAGCAGCCGGACAGGGCTCCCCAGCCATGGCTACACCTTC
CDR3aa: CASSRTGLPSHGYTF

v_gene: TRBV5-6
j_gene: TRBJ1-2
len: 16
abundance: few
d_gene: TRBD1
CDR3nt: TGTGCCAGCAGCTGGGCCGGACAGGGGGTTAACTATGGCTACACCTTC
CDR3aa: CASSWAGQGVNYGYTF

v_gene: TRBV6-5
j_gene: TRBJ2-7
len: 13
abundance: .
d_gene: TRBD2
CDR3nt: TGTGCCGCAAAATTAGCGGGGGCCTACGAGCAGTACTTC
CDR3aa: CAAKLAGAYEQYF

v_gene: TRBV20-1
j_gene: TRBJ2-1
len: 10
abundance: .
d_gene: .
CDR3nt: TGCAGTGCTTATAAGAATGAGCAGTTCTTC
CDR3aa: CSAYKNEQFF

v_gene: TRBV11-2
j_gene: TRBJ1-1
len: 13
abundance: few
d_gene: TRBD1
CDR3nt: TGTGCCAGCAGCGGGGACAGGGGGACTGAAGCTTTCTTT
CDR3aa: CASSGDRGTEAFF

v_gene: TRBV7-9
j_gene: TRBJ2-6
len: 14
abundance: .
d_gene: .
CDR3nt: TGTGCCAGCACTCTCAACTCTGGGGCCAACGTCCTGACTTTC
CDR3aa: CASTLNSGANVLTF

v_gene: TRBV5-1
j_gene: TRBJ1-1
len: 14
abundance: once
d_gene: .
CDR3nt: TGCGCCAGCAGCTTGGGGTTGCAGAACACTGAAGCTTTCTTT
CDR3aa: CASSLGLQNTEAFF

v_gene: TRBV5-4
j_gene: TRBJ2-7
len: 15
abundance: few
d_gene: .
CDR3nt: TGTGCCAGCAGCTTAGGTTATAGGACCGACTACGAGCAGTACTTC
CDR3aa: CASSLGYRTDYEQYF

v_gene: TRBV6-1
j_gene: TRBJ1-4
len: 15
abundance: once
d_gene: .
CDR3nt: TGTGCCAGCACCCCAGCCCACCAGGGTATGGAAAAACTGTTTTTT
CDR3aa: CASTPAHQGMEKLFF

v_gene: TRBV13
j_gene: TRBJ2-7
len: 17
abundance: medium-sized
d_gene: TRBD2
CDR3nt: TGTGCCAGCAGCGCCCGAATTAGCGGGAGATCCGACTACGAGCAGTACTTC
CDR3aa: CASSARISGRSDYEQYF

v_gene: TRBV4-3
j_gene: TRBJ2-3
len: 14
abundance: .
d_gene: .
CDR3nt: TGCGCCAGCAGCCAAGATGCCAGCACAGATACGCAGTATTTT
CDR3aa: CASSQDASTDTQYF

v_gene: TRBV7-2
j_gene: TRBJ2-5
len: 15
abundance: few
d_gene: TRBD2
CDR3nt: TGTGCCAGCAGCACCTTGGGGACTAGCGGGAGAGGGGGGTACTTC
CDR3aa: CASSTLGTSGRGGYF

v_gene: TRBV28
j_gene: TRBJ2-3
len: 14
abundance: few
d_gene: TRBD2
CDR3nt: TGTGCCAGCAGGACTAGCGGCTCCACAGATACGCAGTATTTT
CDR3aa: CASRTSGSTDTQYF

v_gene: TRBV25-1
j_gene: TRBJ1-2
len: 14
abundance: medium-sized
d_gene: .
CDR3nt: TGTGCCAGCAGTGGAAATTTGGGGGGGGATGGCTACACCTTC
CDR3aa: CASSGNLGGDGYTF

v_gene: TRBV5-1
j_gene: TRBJ1-5
len: 15
abundance: .
d_gene: .
CDR3nt: TGCGCCAGCAGCTTGGCCTACGGGGGAGGTCAGCCCCAGCATTTT
CDR3aa: CASSLAYGGGQPQHF

v_gene: TRBV7-2
j_gene: TRBJ2-1
len: 18
abundance: .
d_gene: TRBD2
CDR3nt: TGTGCCAGCACCCTACGGTGGTGGGCTAGCGGATACTACAATGAGCAGTTCTTC
CDR3aa: CASTLRWWASGYYNEQFF

v_gene: TRBV19
j_gene: TRBJ2-1
len: 14
abundance: .
d_gene: .
CDR3nt: TGTGCCAGTAGTATAGCGGGGCCCTACAATGAGCAGTTCTTC
CDR3aa: CASSIAGPYNEQFF

v_gene: TRBV16
j_gene: TRBJ1-2
len: 16
abundance: .
d_gene: TRBD1
CDR3nt: TGTGCCAGCAGCCAGGGGAGACCGGGACAGGGAAACGGCTACACCTTC
CDR3aa: CASSQGRPGQGNGYTF

v_gene: TRBV6-6
j_gene: TRBJ2-2
len: 16
abundance: few
d_gene: TRBD1
CDR3nt: TGTGCCAGCAGTCAATCTCAGGGACAGCTTACCGGGGAGCTGTTTTTT
CDR3aa: CASSQSQGQLTGELFF

v_gene: TRBV5-4
j_gene: TRBJ1-2
len: 13
abundance: few
d_gene: .
CDR3nt: TGTGCCAGCAGCTTGGTAACTAACTATGGCTACACCTTC
CDR3aa: CASSLVTNYGYTF

v_gene: TRBV10-2
j_gene: TRBJ2-2
len: 15
abundance: large
d_gene: .
CDR3nt: TGCGCCAGTCGGGTCCAGCAGGGACTGACCGGGGAGCTGTTTTTT
CDR3aa: CASRVQQGLTGELFF

v_gene: TRBV5-3
j_gene: TRBJ2-7
len: 23
abundance: few
d_gene: TRBD2
CDR3nt: TGTGCCAGAAGCCTCCCGACTAGCGGGAGGTTAAACGTTTCGTCGTACCAAAGCTACGAGCAGTACTTC
CDR3aa: CARSLPTSGRLNVSSYQSYEQYF

v_gene: TRBV28
j_gene: TRBJ2-7
len: 12
abundance: .
d_gene: .
CDR3nt: TGTGCCAGCACCTCAAGCAGGTACGAGCAGTACTTC
CDR3aa: CASTSSRYEQYF

v_gene: TRBV18
j_gene: TRBJ1-2
len: 13
abundance: few
d_gene: TRBD1
CDR3nt: TGTGCCAGCTCGGATGGACAGGGCCCTGGCTACACCTTC
CDR3aa: CASSDGQGPGYTF

v_gene: TRBV19
j_gene: TRBJ2-7
len: 16
abundance: .
d_gene: .
CDR3nt: TGTGCCAGTAGACCCCAAGCGGCAAGATACTCCTACGAGCAGTACTTC
CDR3aa: CASRPQAARYSYEQYF

v_gene: TRBV23-1
j_gene: TRBJ1-1
len: 17
abundance: .
d_gene: .
CDR3nt: TGCGCCAGCAGTCACCTCGACGGCGAGCCAGGGTCCACTGAAGCTTTCTTT
CDR3aa: CASSHLDGEPGSTEAFF

v_gene: TRBV6-5
j_gene: TRBJ2-7
len: 14
abundance: .
d_gene: TRBD1
CDR3nt: TGTGCCAGCAGTTCCGGGACAGGGGGCTACGAGCAGTACTTC
CDR3aa: CASSSGTGGYEQYF

v_gene: TRBV10-2
j_gene: TRBJ1-6
len: 12
abundance: .
d_gene: .
CDR3nt: TGCGCCAGCAGTCTAGCTTCGCCACCCCTCCACTTT
CDR3aa: CASSLASPPLHF

v_gene: TRBV6-1
j_gene: TRBJ1-5
len: 14
abundance: .
d_gene: TRBD1
CDR3nt: TGTGCCAGCAGCCACAGGGGTGGCAATCAGCCCCAGCATTTT
CDR3aa: CASSHRGGNQPQHF